These T cell receptor beta chains were read from a single sample in a study of human T cells and chemical hapten exposure. Each CDR3 protein gets one entry after TCRdb re-called the RACE reads with MiXCR. The data contain around 99,000 distinct CDR3 sequences, 9.2% of them singletons. The sequences come from whole blood, collected in connection with sensitization to the hapten diphenylcyclopropenone (DPC). The receptors here all came from a middle-aged woman with alopecia areata. Some clones in this sample may be carry-over from other donors' samples. Both conserved end residues are part of each CDR3. The order of the fields is V gene, D gene, clone size, J gene, CDR3 DNA, CDR3 protein. The D gene is left open where the match is weak. Rows may omit the clone size; those that give it use once, few, many or a size class.

TRBV7-2	-	many	TRBJ2-3	TGTGCCAGCAGCTTCGGGACACCCACAGATACGCAGTATTTT	CASSFGTPTDTQYF
TRBV18	TRBD1	many	TRBJ2-7	TGTGCCAGCTCACCAGGGGGACAGGGGGTCTACGAGCAGTACTTC	CASSPGGQGVYEQYF
TRBV6-5	-	few	TRBJ2-7	TGTGCCAGCAGTTACGCTGGACAGTCCGAGCAGTACTTC	CASSYAGQSEQYF
TRBV7-2	-	many	TRBJ1-1	TGTGCCAGCAGCCGAGTGCGGGCGAACACTGAAGCTTTCTTT	CASSRVRANTEAFF
TRBV15	-	few	TRBJ2-5	TGTGCCACCAGCAGAGATCGATCAGAGACCCAGTACTTC	CATSRDRSETQYF
TRBV7-6	TRBD1	few	TRBJ2-2	TGTGCCAGCAGCCGAACCCACCGCGGGACAGGGAATCCCGGGGAGCTGTTTTTT	CASSRTHRGTGNPGELFF
TRBV27	TRBD1	-	TRBJ2-7	TGTGCCAGCAGTTTACAGGGGGCGAACTACGAGCAGTACTTC	CASSLQGANYEQYF
TRBV9	-	many	TRBJ1-2	TGTGCCAGCAGAGCGGGTGCTAACTATGGCTACACCTTC	CASRAGANYGYTF
TRBV4-3	-	-	TRBJ1-2	TGCGCCAGCAGCCAAGATTGGGGTTCTAACTATGGCTACACCTTC	CASSQDWGSNYGYTF
TRBV11-2	TRBD2	many	TRBJ2-1	TGTGCCAGCAGCTTAGCTACTAGCGGGGGGGTTTCCTACAATGAGCAGTTCTTC	CASSLATSGGVSYNEQFF
TRBV7-9	-	few	TRBJ1-2	TGTGCCAGCACTTTCCGAGACCCTTTCAACGATGGCTACACCTTC	CASTFRDPFNDGYTF
TRBV28	-	-	TRBJ1-4	TGTGCCAGCACTTCGACCGGCGGTACTAATGAAAAACTGTTTTTT	CASTSTGGTNEKLFF
TRBV11-2	-	-	TRBJ2-5	TGTGCCAGCAGCTTTCGGGCGGGGGGACAGGAGACCCAGTACTTC	CASSFRAGGQETQYF
TRBV5-1	-	many	TRBJ2-5	TGCGCCAGCATAGGGGATGGGCAAGAGACCCAGTACTTC	CASIGDGQETQYF
TRBV10-3	-	few	TRBJ2-1	TGTGCCATCAGGCCCCAGGGGTGGGGTGAGCAGTTCTTC	CAIRPQGWGEQFF
TRBV6-2/TRBV6-3	-	-	TRBJ2-1	TGTGCCAGCAGTTACGGCGGCCTATCCCCCGATGAGCAGTTCTTC	CASSYGGLSPDEQFF
TRBV18	-	few	TRBJ1-5	TGTGCCAGCTCACCACGGGATAGGACGTTCAATCAGCCCCAGCATTTT	CASSPRDRTFNQPQHF
TRBV12-3/TRBV12-4	-	few	TRBJ1-2	TGTGCCAGCAGTACGACCGGGACGGCTTTCTATGGCTACACCTTC	CASSTTGTAFYGYTF
TRBV10-3	TRBD1	few	TRBJ2-2	TGTGCCATCAGAGCGGGACAGGGAAACACCGGGGAGCTGTTTTTT	CAIRAGQGNTGELFF
TRBV19	TRBD1	few	TRBJ1-5	TGTGCCAGTAGTATAGTGCAGGGGGCACAGCAGCCCCAGCATTTT	CASSIVQGAQQPQHF
TRBV6-2/TRBV6-3	-	many	TRBJ1-1	TGTGCCAGCAGTTATCCGACACGATACGGGGAGTCCGAAGCTTTCTTT	CASSYPTRYGESEAFF
TRBV7-9	-	many	TRBJ2-7	TGTGCCAGCAGCTCCCGCCCCTACGAGCAGTACTTC	CASSSRPYEQYF